This T cell receptor beta chain was identified during a study of post-analysis software for immune sequencing data. This clonotype has only one observation. The antigen is not known. Study-level results: Controls showed lower frequencies than patients for roughly five TRBV segments, and TRBV5-6, TRBV5-1 and TRBV20-1 were among these.

The TCR beta cDNA libraries carried unique molecular identifiers. T cells numbering 1 to 10 million yielded cDNA molecules that totaled some 500,000. TCRdb analysed the PCR reads with MiXCR anew, one entry per CDR3 protein. This table holds about 810,000 distinct CDR3 sequences, 53% found once. The CDR3 runs 13 residues. Trimming pared 3 bases from V and 2 bases from J, leaving 8 bases between. Germline CDR1 DFQATT, CDR2 SNEGSKA (reference sequence). The sequenced sample consisted of blood. The TCR sequence derives from a girl aged 10-17 years with multiple sclerosis. The V and J genes are TRBV20-1 and TRBJ2-1; TRBD2 might be the D (6 bases). CDR3: CSARREAYNEQFF. The CDR3 nucleotides read TGCAGTGCTAGGCGGGAAGCCTACAATGAGCAGTTCTTC.